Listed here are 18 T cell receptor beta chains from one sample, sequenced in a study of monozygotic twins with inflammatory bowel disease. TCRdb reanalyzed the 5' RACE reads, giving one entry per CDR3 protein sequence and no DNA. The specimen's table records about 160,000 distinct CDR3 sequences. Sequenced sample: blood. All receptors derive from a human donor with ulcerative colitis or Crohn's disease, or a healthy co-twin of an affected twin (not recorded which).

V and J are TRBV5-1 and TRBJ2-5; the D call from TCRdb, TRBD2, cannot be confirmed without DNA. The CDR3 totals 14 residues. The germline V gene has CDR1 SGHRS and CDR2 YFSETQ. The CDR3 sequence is CASSPSGGQETQYF.

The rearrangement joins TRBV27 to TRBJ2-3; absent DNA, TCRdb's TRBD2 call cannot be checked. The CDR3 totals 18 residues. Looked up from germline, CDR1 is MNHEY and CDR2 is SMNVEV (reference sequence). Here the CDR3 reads CASSSGLAGALSTDTQYF.

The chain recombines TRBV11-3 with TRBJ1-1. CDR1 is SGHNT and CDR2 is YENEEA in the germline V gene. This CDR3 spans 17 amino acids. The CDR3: CASSLGLEGGEYTEAFF.

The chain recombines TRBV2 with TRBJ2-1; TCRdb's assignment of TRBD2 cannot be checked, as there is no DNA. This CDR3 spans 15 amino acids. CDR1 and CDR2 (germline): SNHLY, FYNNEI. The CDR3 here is CASTSGTSRRTEQFF.

The CDR3 loop is CSARAGVAEAFF. This rearrangement joins TRBV20-1 to TRBJ1-1; without DNA, the TCRdb call of TRBD1 cannot be checked. Germline V gene sequence: CDR1 DFQATT, CDR2 SNEGSKA (reference sequence). CDR3 length equals 12 residues.

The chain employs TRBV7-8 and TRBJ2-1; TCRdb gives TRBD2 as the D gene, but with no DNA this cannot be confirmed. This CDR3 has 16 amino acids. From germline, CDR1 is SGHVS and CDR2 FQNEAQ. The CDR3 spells CASSGGLAGAGDEQFF.

The CDR3 loop reads CASSLYGQRSSYEQYF. The chain links TRBV27 to TRBJ2-7. This CDR3 is 16 amino acids long. Germline values: CDR1 MNHEY, CDR2 SMNVEV (reference sequence).

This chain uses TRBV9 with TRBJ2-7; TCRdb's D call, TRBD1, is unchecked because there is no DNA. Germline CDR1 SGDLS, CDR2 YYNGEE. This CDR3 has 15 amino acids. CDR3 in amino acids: CASSFDGQGIYEQYF.

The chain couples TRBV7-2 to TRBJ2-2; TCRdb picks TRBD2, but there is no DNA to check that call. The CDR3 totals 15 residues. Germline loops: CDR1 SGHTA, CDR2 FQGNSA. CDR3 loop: CASSLLAGGTGELFF.

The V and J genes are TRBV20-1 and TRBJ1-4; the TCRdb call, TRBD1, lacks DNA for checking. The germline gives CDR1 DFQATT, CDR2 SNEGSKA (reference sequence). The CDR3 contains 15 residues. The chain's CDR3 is CSARVSRGTNEKLFF.

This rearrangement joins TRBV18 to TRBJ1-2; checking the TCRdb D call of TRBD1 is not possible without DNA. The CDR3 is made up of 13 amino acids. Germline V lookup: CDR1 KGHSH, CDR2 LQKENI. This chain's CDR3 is CASSPPLSEGYTF.

Here the CDR3 reads CASTYGTEGWGYTF. This chain uses TRBV19 with TRBJ1-2; TCRdb returns TRBD1, unconfirmable since there is no DNA. The CDR3 consists of 14 residues. The germline V gene encodes CDR1 LNHDA and CDR2 SQIVND (reference sequence).

The CDR3 protein is CASSYGVGFTDTQYF. The chain couples TRBV6-2 or TRBV6-3 to TRBJ2-3. Germline values: CDR1 MNHEY, CDR2 SVGEGT. The CDR3 extends over 15 amino acids.

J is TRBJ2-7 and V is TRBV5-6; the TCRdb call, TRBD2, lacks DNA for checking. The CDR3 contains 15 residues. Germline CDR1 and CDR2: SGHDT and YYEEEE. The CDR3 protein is CASSPAEGIPYEQYF. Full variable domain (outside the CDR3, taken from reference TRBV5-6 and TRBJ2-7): DAGVTQSPTHLIKTRGQQVTLRCSPKSGHDTVSWYQQALGQGPQFIFQYYEEEERQRGNFPDRFSGHQFPNYSSELNVNALLLGDSALYLCASSPAEGIPYEQYFGPGTRLTVT.

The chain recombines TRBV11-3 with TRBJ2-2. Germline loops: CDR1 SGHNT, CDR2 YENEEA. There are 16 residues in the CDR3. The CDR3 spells CASSPEPILPSGELFF.

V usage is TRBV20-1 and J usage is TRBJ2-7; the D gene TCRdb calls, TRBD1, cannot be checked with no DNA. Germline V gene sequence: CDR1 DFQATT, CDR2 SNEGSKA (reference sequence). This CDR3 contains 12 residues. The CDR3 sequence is CSARDYRGEQYF.

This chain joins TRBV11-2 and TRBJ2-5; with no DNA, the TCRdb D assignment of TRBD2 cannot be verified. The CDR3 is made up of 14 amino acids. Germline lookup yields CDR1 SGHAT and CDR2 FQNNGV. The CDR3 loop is CASSLSGSQETQYF. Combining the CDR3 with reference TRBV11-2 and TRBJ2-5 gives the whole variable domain EAGVAQSPRYKIIEKRQSVAFWCNPISGHATLYWYQQILGQGPKLLIQFQNNGVVDDSQLPKDRFSAERLKGVDSTLKIQPAKLEDSAVYLCASSLSGSQETQYFGPGTRLLVL.

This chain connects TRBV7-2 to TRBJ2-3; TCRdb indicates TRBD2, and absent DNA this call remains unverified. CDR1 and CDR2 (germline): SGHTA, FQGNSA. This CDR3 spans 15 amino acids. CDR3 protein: CASSLVPAGADTQYF. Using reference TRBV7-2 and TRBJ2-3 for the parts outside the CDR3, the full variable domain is GAGVSQSPSNKVTEKGKDVELRCDPISGHTALYWYRQSLGQGLEFLIYFQGNSAPDKSGLPSDRFSAERTGGSVSTLTIQRTQQEDSAVYLCASSLVPAGADTQYFGPGTRLTVL.